This entry lists 8 T cell receptor beta chains sequenced from one sample in a study of CD8 T cells in Susac syndrome. The RNA input was roughly 0.45 to 1 ug, and it was reverse transcribed with random hexamers. TCRdb used MiXCR to reprocess the immunoSEQ multiplex PCR reads, holding one entry per CDR3 protein. The sample carries about 180,000 distinct CDR3 sequences, roughly 94% recorded once. The sequencing sample was made of CD4+ T cells from PBMCs. These receptors came from a human donor with Susac syndrome.

This chain joins TRBV9 and TRBJ2-2; perhaps TRBD2 as D (5 bases). Deletions cut 2 bases from V and 1 base from J, with 9 bases between. This CDR3 region has 15 residues. Germline-derived CDR1 and CDR2 are SGDLS and YYNGEE. The CDR3 protein is CASSVRLLNTGELFF. The CDR3 DNA is TGTGCCAGCAGCGTTAGACTATTGAACACCGGGGAGCTGTTTTTT.

The V and J genes are TRBV4-2 and TRBJ2-5; D is perhaps TRBD2 (6 bases). This CDR3 has 16 amino acids. Germline V lookup: CDR1 LGHNA, CDR2 YNFKEQ. Trimming removed 1 base at V and 4 bases at J, with 16 bases between. The CDR3 sequence is CASSQGGSGEGETQYF. CDR3 DNA sequence: TGTGCCAGCAGCCAAGGAGGTAGCGGTGAGGGAGAGACCCAGTACTTC.

The rearrangement links TRBV6-5 to TRBJ2-7; perhaps D is TRBD1 or TRBD2 (6 bases each). The V gene lost 4 bases and the J gene lost 1 base, with 14 bases spanning the gap. The CDR3 has 15 amino acids. Germline V gene data show CDR1 as MNHEY and CDR2 as SVGAGI. In DNA form, the CDR3 reads TGTGCCAGCAGTTCCCCCGGGGGCCTGTCCTACGAGCAGTACTTC. Translated: CASSSPGGLSYEQYF.

The chain joins TRBV6-2 or TRBV6-3 to TRBJ2-7; 7 nucleotides agree with TRBD1. This CDR3 contains 15 residues. V was pared by 6 bases and J by 2 bases, with 10 bases of the junction left unmatched. Germline lookup yields CDR1 MNHEY and CDR2 SVGEGT. This CDR3 reads CASRTDRDTPYEQYF. DNA for the CDR3: TGTGCCAGCAGAACCGACAGGGATACTCCCTACGAGCAGTACTTC.

This clonotype was detected a few times. The chain carries TRBV27 and TRBJ2-3; D possibly corresponds to TRBD1 (5 bases). This CDR3 contains 14 residues. V lost 3 bases and J lost 0, with 7 bases in between. In germline, CDR1 is MNHEY, CDR2 SMNVEV (reference sequence). The CDR3 region is CASSFKGSTDTQYF. CDR3 DNA: TGTGCCAGCAGTTTTAAGGGGAGCACAGATACGCAGTATTTT.

This sequence joins TRBV3-1 and TRBJ2-5; D is perhaps TRBD1 or TRBD2 (6 bases each). The V gene lost 6 bases and the J gene lost 5 bases, with 16 bases spanning the gap. Germline loops: CDR1 LGHDT, CDR2 YNNKEL (reference sequence). This CDR3 has 14 amino acids. The CDR3 DNA follows: TGTGCCAGCAGGCGGCCGGGGGCAGGGGAGACCCAGTACTTC. Translated: CASRRPGAGETQYF.

The chain is built from TRBV7-8 and TRBJ2-7, with D unclear. This CDR3 has 11 amino acids. V was cut by 5 bases and J by 7 bases, with 9 bases left in between. The germline V gene has CDR1 SGHVS and CDR2 FQNEAQ. CDR3: CASSPDREQYF. CDR3 DNA sequence: TGTGCCAGCAGCCCCGACCGGGAGCAGTACTTC.

The chain uses TRBV15 and TRBJ2-2; possibly TRBD2 for D (5 bases). Trimming removed 0 bases at V and 2 bases at J, with 13 bases between. The CDR3 has 17 amino acids. CDR1 and CDR2 from the germline V gene are LNHNV and YYDKDF (reference sequence). Here the CDR3 DNA reads TGTGCCACCAGCAGAGATCTTAGGACGGGAAACACCGGGGAGCTGTTTTTT. This codes for CATSRDLRTGNTGELFF.